This is a list of T cell receptor beta chains from one sample in a study of T cell responses to AZD1222 COVID-19 vaccine. TCRdb's copy holds only in-frame clones and misses some; the assay was immunoSEQ multiplex PCR. The sample has around 100,000 clones; over 85% are singletons. Sequencing was performed on peripheral blood, taken on day 0 of AZD1222 vaccination. Receptor source: an adult in good health. Each CDR3 is given with its conserved first and last residue. A D gene is named only where the DNA matches it firmly. The size field is filled for only some rows; it gives once, few, many or a size class.

CDR3aa	CDR3nt	v_gene	j_gene	abundance	d_gene
CASSLADRPLYGYTF	TGTGCCAGCAGCTTGGCGGACAGACCCCTTTATGGCTACACCTTC	TRBV5-4	TRBJ1-2	-	-
CASSLSSLAGETGELFF	TGTGCCAGCAGCTTGTCAAGCCTAGCGGGAGAAACCGGGGAGCTGTTTTTT	TRBV5-4	TRBJ2-2	-	TRBD2
CASSLGHGNRGDFTDYGYTF	TGTGCCAGCAGCTTAGGCCACGGAAACAGGGGTGATTTTACGGACTATGGCTACACCTTC	TRBV13	TRBJ1-2	-	TRBD1
CASSVGGVTEAFF	TGCGCCAGCAGCGTGGGAGGGGTGACTGAAGCTTTCTTT	TRBV5-1	TRBJ1-1	-	-
CASSPGIYEQYF	TGTGCCAGCAGCCCTGGGATCTACGAGCAGTACTTC	TRBV3-1/TRBV3-2	TRBJ2-7	-	-
CASSDLAGGDTDTQYF	TGTGCCAGCAGTGACCTAGCGGGAGGGGACACAGATACGCAGTATTTT	TRBV6-4	TRBJ2-3	-	TRBD2
CASSQEWQNTGELFF	TGCGCCAGCAGCCAAGAGTGGCAGAACACCGGGGAGCTGTTTTTT	TRBV4-3	TRBJ2-2	-	-
CASSLDATGGEKLFF	TGTGCCAGCAGTTTAGACGCTACGGGAGGCGAAAAACTGTTTTTT	TRBV28	TRBJ1-4	-	-
CASSIARQPQHF	TGTGCCAGTAGTATAGCGAGACAGCCCCAGCATTTT	TRBV19	TRBJ1-5	-	-
CASSLMGQNNEQFF	TGCGCCAGCAGCCTTATGGGACAGAACAATGAGCAGTTCTTC	TRBV4-3	TRBJ2-1	-	TRBD1
CASSQYGNRPQHF	TGTGCCAGCAGCCAGTACGGTAATCGGCCCCAGCATTTT	TRBV11-3	TRBJ1-5	-	-
CASSLVGGPHLVAEQYF	TGTGCCAGCAGCTTGGTCGGAGGGCCCCACCTCGTCGCCGAGCAGTACTTC	TRBV5-8	TRBJ2-7	-	-
CASSFEGYGTEAFF	TGTGCCAGCAGCTTTGAGGGGTACGGCACTGAAGCTTTCTTT	TRBV7-2	TRBJ1-1	-	-
CASSFDLPGQGVDEQYF	TGCGCCAGCAGCTTCGACCTACCGGGACAGGGTGTCGACGAGCAGTACTTC	TRBV5-1	TRBJ2-7	-	TRBD1
CASSPRTSGQSSYEQYF	TGTGCCAGCTCACCACGGACTAGCGGCCAAAGCTCCTACGAGCAGTACTTC	TRBV18	TRBJ2-7	-	TRBD2
CASSLVGGAAGYTF	TGTGCCAGCAGCTTAGTAGGGGGAGCGGCGGGCTACACCTTC	TRBV7-8	TRBJ1-2	-	-
CASSLAGQSYEQYF	TGTGCCAGCAGCTTAGCCGGACAGTCCTACGAGCAGTACTTC	TRBV7-2	TRBJ2-7	-	-
CASKPLGSNTGELFF	TGTGCCAGCAAACCTTTAGGATCGAACACCGGGGAGCTGTTTTTT	TRBV27	TRBJ2-2	-	-
CASSQDAEAFF	TGCGCCAGCAGCCAAGACGCTGAAGCTTTCTTT	TRBV4-3	TRBJ1-1	-	-
CASRYILMVSGIRNTEAFF	TGTGCCAGCCGATACATACTCATGGTGTCAGGGATAAGGAACACTGAAGCTTTCTTT	TRBV18	TRBJ1-1	-	-
CASSATSTAGYEQYF	TGCGCCAGCAGCGCTACCTCCACGGCCGGCTACGAGCAGTACTTC	TRBV5-1	TRBJ2-7	-	-
CASSSRTSGYYEQYF	TGTGCCAGTAGTAGCAGGACTAGCGGTTACTACGAGCAGTACTTC	TRBV19	TRBJ2-7	once	TRBD2
CASREGLFNYGYTF	TGCGCCAGCAGAGAGGGTTTGTTTAACTATGGCTACACCTTC	TRBV5-1	TRBJ1-2	-	-
CACGGVYGYTF	TGTGCCTGTGGGGGCGTCTATGGCTACACCTTC	TRBV30	TRBJ1-2	once	-
CASRGQGRTYEQYF	TGTGCCAGCAGGGGACAGGGTAGAACCTACGAGCAGTACTTC	TRBV6-6	TRBJ2-7	once	TRBD1
CASSLNFEGSRVYSNQPQHF	TGCGCCAGCAGTCTTAACTTTGAGGGGTCCAGGGTTTATAGCAATCAGCCCCAGCATTTT	TRBV23-1	TRBJ1-5	-	-
CASSLEQGYGNTIYF	TGTGCCAGCAGCTTAGAACAGGGCTACGGAAACACCATATATTTT	TRBV11-2	TRBJ1-3	-	-
CASSRSPSNQPQHF	TGTGCCAGCAGCAGGAGCCCTAGCAATCAGCCCCAGCATTTT	TRBV6-5	TRBJ1-5	-	-
CASSLVGMQETQYF	TGTGCCAGCAGCCTCGTAGGGATGCAAGAGACCCAGTACTTC	TRBV11-2	TRBJ2-5	-	-
CATSPSKRGGLGDTQYF	TGTGCCACCAGTCCCTCAAAGCGGGGGGGCCTCGGGGATACGCAGTATTTT	TRBV24-1	TRBJ2-3	-	TRBD2
CATSDSSRRQYF	TGTGCCACCAGTGATTCTTCCAGGAGGCAGTACTTC	TRBV24-1	TRBJ2-7	-	-
CASSVRGQGKANYGYTF	TGTGCCAGTAGTGTGAGGGGACAGGGAAAAGCTAACTATGGCTACACCTTC	TRBV19	TRBJ1-2	-	TRBD1
CASSIWGHEQYF	TGTGCCAGTAGTATTTGGGGACACGAGCAGTACTTC	TRBV19	TRBJ2-7	-	-
CASSFSPPGNTEAFF	TGTGCCAGCAGTTTTTCTCCCCCAGGGAACACTGAAGCTTTCTTT	TRBV27	TRBJ1-1	few	-
CASWDLNTEAFF	TGTGCCAGCTGGGACTTGAACACTGAAGCTTTCTTT	TRBV6-5	TRBJ1-1	-	-
CASSLDSNQPQHF	TGTGCCAGCAGTTTGGACAGCAATCAGCCCCAGCATTTT	TRBV28	TRBJ1-5	once	-
CASSPWTETNYGYTF	TGTGCCAGCAGCCCATGGACCGAAACCAACTATGGCTACACCTTC	TRBV11-3	TRBJ1-2	-	-
CASSLGLAGTNTGELFF	TGCGCCAGCAGCTTGGGACTAGCGGGAACGAACACCGGGGAGCTGTTTTTT	TRBV5-1	TRBJ2-2	-	TRBD2
CASSKLGARTGELFF	TGTGCCAGCAGTAAACTGGGGGCGAGGACCGGGGAGCTGTTTTTT	TRBV28	TRBJ2-2	-	-
CATSDLLTRGDSRRPGTDTQYF	TGTGCCACCAGTGATTTGCTCACCCGTGGGGACAGCAGGAGACCGGGCACAGATACGCAGTATTTT	TRBV24-1	TRBJ2-3	-	TRBD1
CASTRSGLAGPSSYNEQFF	TGTGCCAGCACCCGCTCGGGACTAGCGGGCCCCAGCTCCTACAATGAGCAGTTCTTC	TRBV19	TRBJ2-1	-	TRBD2
CASSYDGTGFGIYF	TGTGCCAGCAGTTACGACGGGACAGGATTTGGCATATATTTT	TRBV6-5	TRBJ1-3	-	TRBD1
CASSPGVSNEKLFF	TGCGCCAGCAGCCCGGGGGTCTCTAATGAAAAACTGTTTTTT	TRBV4-3	TRBJ1-4	-	-
CASSGQGASYEQYF	TGTGCCAGCAGCGGACAGGGGGCCTCCTACGAGCAGTACTTC	TRBV7-9	TRBJ2-7	-	TRBD1
CSVGYPVLNTEAFF	TGCAGCGTGGGGTACCCCGTATTGAACACTGAAGCTTTCTTT	TRBV29-1	TRBJ1-1	once	-
CASSQGAGGRKTQYF	TGTGCCAGCAGCCAAGGGGCAGGGGGGCGAAAGACCCAGTACTTC	TRBV3-1/TRBV3-2	TRBJ2-5	-	-
CASSQGQGFSYEQYF	TGTGCCAGCAGCCAAGGACAGGGGTTCTCCTACGAGCAGTACTTC	TRBV3-1/TRBV3-2	TRBJ2-7	-	TRBD1
CASSYPSTDTQYF	TGTGCCAGCAGTTACCCTAGCACAGATACGCAGTATTTT	TRBV6-5	TRBJ2-3	-	-
CASIQDRVYGYTF	TGTGCCAGTATCCAGGACAGGGTATATGGCTACACCTTC	TRBV19	TRBJ1-2	-	TRBD1
CASRITGASSGNTIYF	TGTGCCAGCAGAATAACAGGGGCCAGCTCTGGAAACACCATATATTTT	TRBV28	TRBJ1-3	-	TRBD1
CAWSYGNGLEQYF	TGTGCCTGGAGTTACGGGAACGGCCTCGAGCAGTACTTC	TRBV30	TRBJ2-7	-	-
CASKPVSGWDTQYF	TGTGCCAGCAAACCGGTGTCGGGCTGGGATACGCAGTATTTT	TRBV7-8	TRBJ2-3	-	-
CASSLGQGMMYEQYF	TGTGCCAGCAGCTTGGGACAGGGTATGATGTACGAGCAGTACTTC	TRBV7-8	TRBJ2-7	-	TRBD1
CARSSDRENEKLFF	TGTGCCAGAAGCTCCGACAGAGAAAATGAAAAACTGTTTTTT	TRBV5-3	TRBJ1-4	-	-
CAWAMTRPVNYGYTF	TGTGCCTGGGCGATGACGAGGCCTGTTAACTATGGCTACACCTTC	TRBV30	TRBJ1-2	-	-
CASSQVLYTEAFF	TGTGCCAGCAGCCAAGTCCTGTACACTGAAGCTTTCTTT	TRBV11-3	TRBJ1-1	-	-
CASSDGGPFTGELFF	TGTGCCAGCAGCGATGGGGGACCCTTTACCGGGGAGCTGTTTTTT	TRBV9	TRBJ2-2	-	-
CASSRGAGGVAGELFF	TGTGCCAGCTCACGCGGAGCGGGGGGCGTCGCCGGGGAGCTGTTTTTT	TRBV18	TRBJ2-2	once	TRBD2
CAISSGINTGELFF	TGTGCCATCAGTAGCGGGATTAACACCGGGGAGCTGTTTTTT	TRBV10-3	TRBJ2-2	once	TRBD2